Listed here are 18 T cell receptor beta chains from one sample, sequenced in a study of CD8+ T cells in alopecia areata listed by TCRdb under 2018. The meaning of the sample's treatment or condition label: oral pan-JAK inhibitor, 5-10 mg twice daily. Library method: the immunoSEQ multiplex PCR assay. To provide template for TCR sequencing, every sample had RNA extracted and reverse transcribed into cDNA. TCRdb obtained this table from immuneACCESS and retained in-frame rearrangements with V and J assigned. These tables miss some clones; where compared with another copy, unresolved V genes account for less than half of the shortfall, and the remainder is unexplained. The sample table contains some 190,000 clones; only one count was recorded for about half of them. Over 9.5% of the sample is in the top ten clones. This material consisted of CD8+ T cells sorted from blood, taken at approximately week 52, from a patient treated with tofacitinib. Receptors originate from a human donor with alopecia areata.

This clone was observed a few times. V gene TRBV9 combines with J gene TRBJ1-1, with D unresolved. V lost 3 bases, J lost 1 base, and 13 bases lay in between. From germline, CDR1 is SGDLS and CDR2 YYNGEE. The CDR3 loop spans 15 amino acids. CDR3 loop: CASSGPGNRNTEAFF. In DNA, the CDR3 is TGTGCCAGCAGCGGACCGGGTAACAGGAACACTGAAGCTTTCTTT. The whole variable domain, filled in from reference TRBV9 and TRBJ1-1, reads DSGVTQTPKHLITATGQRVTLRCSPRSGDLSVYWYQQSLDQGLQFLIQYYNGEERAKGNILERFSAQQFPDLHSELNLSSLELGDSALYFCASSGPGNRNTEAFFGQGTRLTVV.

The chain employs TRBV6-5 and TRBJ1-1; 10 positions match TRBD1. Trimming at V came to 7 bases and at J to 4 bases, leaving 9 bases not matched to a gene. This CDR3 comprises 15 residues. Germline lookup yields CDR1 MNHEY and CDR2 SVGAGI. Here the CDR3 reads CASTPRDRGITEAFF. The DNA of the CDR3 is TGTGCCAGCACCCCCCGGGACAGGGGTATCACTGAAGCTTTCTTT.

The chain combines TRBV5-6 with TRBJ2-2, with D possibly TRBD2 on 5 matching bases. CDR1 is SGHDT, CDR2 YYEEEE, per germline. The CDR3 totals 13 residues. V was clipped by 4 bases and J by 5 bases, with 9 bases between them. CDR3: CASSRRGTGELFF. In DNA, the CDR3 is TGTGCCAGCAGCCGACGGGGAACCGGGGAGCTGTTTTTT.

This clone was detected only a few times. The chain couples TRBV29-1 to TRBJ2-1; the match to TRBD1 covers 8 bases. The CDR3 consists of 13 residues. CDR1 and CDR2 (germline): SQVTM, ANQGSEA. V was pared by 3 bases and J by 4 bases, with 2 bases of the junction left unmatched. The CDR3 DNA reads TGCAGCGTTGATACAGGGGGGTACAATGAGCAGTTCTTC. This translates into CSVDTGGYNEQFF.

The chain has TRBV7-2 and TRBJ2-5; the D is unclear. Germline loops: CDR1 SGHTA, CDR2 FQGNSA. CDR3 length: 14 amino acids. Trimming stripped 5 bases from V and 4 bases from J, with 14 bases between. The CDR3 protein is CASSRRVDGETQYF. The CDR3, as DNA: TGTGCCAGCAGCCGCCGGGTGGACGGAGAGACCCAGTACTTC. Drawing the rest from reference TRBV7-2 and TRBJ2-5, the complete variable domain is GAGVSQSPSNKVTEKGKDVELRCDPISGHTALYWYRQSLGQGLEFLIYFQGNSAPDKSGLPSDRFSAERTGGSVSTLTIQRTQQEDSAVYLCASSRRVDGETQYFGPGTRLLVL.

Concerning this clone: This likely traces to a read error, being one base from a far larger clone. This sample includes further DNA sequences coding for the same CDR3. CDR3 sequence reads: CASSSGQGYEQYF. CDR3 DNA: TGTGCCAGCAGCTCGGGACAGGGCTACGAGCAGTACTTC. This chain links TRBV13 with TRBJ2-7; TRBD1 aligns across 9 bases. CDR1 and CDR2 (germline): PRHDT, FYEKMQ (reference sequence). V lost 4 bases, J lost 3 bases, and 1 base stayed unmatched. There are 13 residues in the CDR3.

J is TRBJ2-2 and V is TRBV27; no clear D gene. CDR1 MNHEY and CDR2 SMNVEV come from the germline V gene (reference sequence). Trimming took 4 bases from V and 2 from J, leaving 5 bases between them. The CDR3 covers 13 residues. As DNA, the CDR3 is TGTGCCAGCAGTTCCGTAAACACCGGGGAGCTGTTTTTT. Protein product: CASSSVNTGELFF.

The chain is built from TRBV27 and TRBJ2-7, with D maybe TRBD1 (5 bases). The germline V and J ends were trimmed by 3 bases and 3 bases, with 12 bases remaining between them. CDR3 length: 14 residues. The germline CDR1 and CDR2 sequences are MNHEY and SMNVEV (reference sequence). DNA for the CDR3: TGTGCCAGCAGTTTGCAGGGTGGCCACTACGAGCAGTACTTC. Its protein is CASSLQGGHYEQYF.

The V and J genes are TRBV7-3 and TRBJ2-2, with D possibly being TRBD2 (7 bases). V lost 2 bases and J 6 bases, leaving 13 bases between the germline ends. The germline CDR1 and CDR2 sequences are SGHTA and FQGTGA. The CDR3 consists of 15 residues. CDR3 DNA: TGTGCCAGCAGCTTAGCGGGAGAGGGGGCCGGGGAGCTGTTTTTT. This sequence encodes CASSLAGEGAGELFF.

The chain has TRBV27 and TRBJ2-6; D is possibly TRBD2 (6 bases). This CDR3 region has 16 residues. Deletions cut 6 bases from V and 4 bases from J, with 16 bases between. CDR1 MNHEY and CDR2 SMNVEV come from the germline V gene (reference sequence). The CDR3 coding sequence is TGTGCCAGCAGGTCGGTGGGGGGTACCGGGGCCAACGTCCTGACTTTC. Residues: CASRSVGGTGANVLTF.

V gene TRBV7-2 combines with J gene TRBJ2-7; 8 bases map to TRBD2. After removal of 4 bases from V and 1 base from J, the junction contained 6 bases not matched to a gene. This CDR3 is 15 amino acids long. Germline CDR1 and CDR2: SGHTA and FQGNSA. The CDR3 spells CASSSRLASSYEQYF. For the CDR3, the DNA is TGTGCCAGCAGCTCCAGACTAGCGTCGTCCTACGAGCAGTACTTC.

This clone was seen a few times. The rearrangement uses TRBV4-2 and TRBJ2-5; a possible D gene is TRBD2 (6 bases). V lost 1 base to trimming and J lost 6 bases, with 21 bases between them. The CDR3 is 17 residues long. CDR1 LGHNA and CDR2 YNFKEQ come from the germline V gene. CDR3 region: CASSQAPWGRAGQTQYF. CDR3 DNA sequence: TGTGCCAGCAGCCAAGCCCCTTGGGGCAGGGCGGGACAGACCCAGTACTTC.

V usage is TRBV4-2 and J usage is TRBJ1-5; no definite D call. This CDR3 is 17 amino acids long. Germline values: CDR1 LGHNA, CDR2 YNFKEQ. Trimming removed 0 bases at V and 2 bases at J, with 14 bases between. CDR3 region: CASSQDRAGLGNQPQHF. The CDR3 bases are TGTGCCAGCAGCCAAGATCGGGCAGGTCTCGGCAATCAGCCCCAGCATTTT.

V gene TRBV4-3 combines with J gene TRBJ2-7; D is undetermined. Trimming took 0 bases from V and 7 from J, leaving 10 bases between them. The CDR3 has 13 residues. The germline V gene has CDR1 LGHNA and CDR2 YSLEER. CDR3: CASSQDQALEQYF. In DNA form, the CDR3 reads TGCGCCAGCAGCCAAGATCAAGCTTTGGAGCAGTACTTC.

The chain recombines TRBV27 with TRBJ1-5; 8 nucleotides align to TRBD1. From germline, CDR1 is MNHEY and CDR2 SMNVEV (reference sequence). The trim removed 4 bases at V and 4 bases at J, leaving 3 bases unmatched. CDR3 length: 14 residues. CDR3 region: CASSSTGGNQPQHF. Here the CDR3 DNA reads TGTGCCAGCAGTTCCACAGGGGGAAATCAGCCCCAGCATTTT.

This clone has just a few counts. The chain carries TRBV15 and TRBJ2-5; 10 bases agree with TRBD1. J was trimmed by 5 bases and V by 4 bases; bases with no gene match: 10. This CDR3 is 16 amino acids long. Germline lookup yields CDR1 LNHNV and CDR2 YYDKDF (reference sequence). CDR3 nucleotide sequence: TGTGCCACCAGCACCTTGGACAGGGGGGTAGAGGAGACCCAGTACTTC. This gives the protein CATSTLDRGVEETQYF.

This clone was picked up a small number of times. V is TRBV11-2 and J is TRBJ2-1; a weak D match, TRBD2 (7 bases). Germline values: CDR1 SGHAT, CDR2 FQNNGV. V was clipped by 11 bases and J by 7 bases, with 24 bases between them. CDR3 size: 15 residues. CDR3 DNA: TGTGCCTCTCGACGGAGGGGGGGGCAGGCGAATGAGCAGTTCTTC. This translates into CASRRRGGQANEQFF.

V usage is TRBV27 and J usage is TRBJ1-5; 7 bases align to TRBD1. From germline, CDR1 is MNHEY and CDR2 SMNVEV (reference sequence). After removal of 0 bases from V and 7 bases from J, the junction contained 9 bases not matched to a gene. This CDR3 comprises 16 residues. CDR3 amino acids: CASSLSLTGRGQPQHF. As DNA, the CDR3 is TGTGCCAGCAGTTTATCCCTGACAGGGCGGGGACAGCCCCAGCATTTT.